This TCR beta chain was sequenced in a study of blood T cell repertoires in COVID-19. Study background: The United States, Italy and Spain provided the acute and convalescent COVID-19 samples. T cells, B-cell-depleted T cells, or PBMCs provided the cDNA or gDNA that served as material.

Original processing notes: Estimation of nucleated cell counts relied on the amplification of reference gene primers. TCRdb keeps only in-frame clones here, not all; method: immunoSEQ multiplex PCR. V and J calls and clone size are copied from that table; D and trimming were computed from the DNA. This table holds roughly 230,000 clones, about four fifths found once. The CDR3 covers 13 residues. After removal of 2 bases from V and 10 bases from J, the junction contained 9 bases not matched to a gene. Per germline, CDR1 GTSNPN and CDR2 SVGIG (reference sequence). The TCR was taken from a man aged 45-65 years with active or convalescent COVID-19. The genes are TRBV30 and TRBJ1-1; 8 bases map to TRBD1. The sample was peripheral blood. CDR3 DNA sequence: TGTGCCTGGAGTAAAGGACAGGGAACAGCAGCTTTCTTT. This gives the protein CAWSKGQGTAAFF.